These 13 T cell receptor beta chains came from one sample sequenced in a study of early T cells in non-severe SARS-CoV-2 infection. TCRdb re-called the 5' RACE reads with MiXCR, one entry per CDR3 protein. The profile covers 84,000 or so distinct CDR3 sequences, with 9.5% to 13% appearing a single time and over 2% taken by the ten largest. Sample: whole blood. The receptors were gathered from an adult who was a healthcare worker with PCR-confirmed SARS-CoV-2 infection or an uninfected control (not recorded which).

This clonotype was detected ten times or more. The chain couples TRBV29-1 to TRBJ2-1; 7 nucleotides match TRBD2. The CDR3 has 15 residues. V lost 6 bases to trimming and J lost 2 bases; unmatched junction nucleotides: 10. Germline V CDR1 and CDR2: SQVTM, ANQGSEA. The chain's CDR3 is CSVKTGGSTYNEQFF. In DNA form, the CDR3 reads TGCAGCGTCAAAACGGGGGGATCCACCTACAATGAGCAGTTCTTC.

This chain links TRBV6-5 with TRBJ2-7, with 8 positions matching TRBD1. Germline CDR1 is MNHEY and CDR2 is SVGAGI. V lost 4 bases to trimming and J lost 2 bases; unmatched junction nucleotides: 10. The CDR3 runs 16 residues. CDR3 loop: CASSSGGTGGAYEQYF. In nucleotides, the CDR3 is TGTGCCAGCAGTTCTGGGGGGACAGGAGGGGCCTACGAGCAGTACTTC.

The gene calls are TRBV10-3 and TRBJ2-7; no clear D. The CDR3 consists of 11 residues. V was pared by 10 bases and J by 2 bases, with 9 bases between. Germline V lookup: CDR1 ENHRY, CDR2 SYGVKD. The CDR3 is CATLGAYEQYF. The CDR3 coding sequence is TGTGCCACCCTGGGCGCCTACGAGCAGTACTTC.

Many counts were recorded for this clonotype. CDR3 sequence: CASSPRQGNYGYTF. Written as DNA, the CDR3 is TGTGCCAGCAGCCCCCGTCAGGGCAACTATGGCTACACCTTC. The chain uses TRBV6-5 and TRBJ1-2; weak D call: TRBD1 (5 bases). Germline V gives CDR1 MNHEY, CDR2 SVGAGI. V lost 6 bases, J lost 2 bases, and 13 bases lay in between. This CDR3 contains 14 residues.

In its sample, this clonotype was seen a few times. The chain is built from TRBV7-6 and TRBJ2-1; 10 bases agree with TRBD2. With 1 base clipped from V and 4 bases from J, the junction kept 4 bases outside the gene matches. CDR3 length: 16 amino acids. CDR1 is SGHVS and CDR2 is FNYEAQ in the germline V gene. The CDR3 spells CASSLVPSGGYNEQFF. The CDR3 DNA is TGTGCCAGCAGCTTAGTGCCTAGCGGGGGATACAATGAGCAGTTCTTC.

This clonotype was detected many times. This chain links TRBV3-1 with TRBJ1-1; 9 nucleotides align to TRBD1. Trimming removed 5 bases from V and 2 bases from J; junction bases left unmatched: 3. The CDR3 consists of 14 residues. CDR1 is LGHDT, CDR2 YNNKEL, per germline (reference sequence). CDR3 sequence reads: CASSDRGLNTEAFF. As DNA, the CDR3 is TGTGCCAGCAGCGACAGGGGGTTAAACACTGAAGCTTTCTTT.

This clonotype occurred many times. The rearrangement links TRBV29-1 to TRBJ2-7, with D unclear. CDR3 length equals 12 residues. Deletions cut 4 bases from V and 5 bases from J, with 12 bases between. Germline lookup yields CDR1 SQVTM and CDR2 ANQGSEA. The CDR3 loop reads CSVGPVSHEQYF. The CDR3 bases are TGCAGCGTTGGACCCGTAAGCCACGAGCAGTACTTC.

This clonotype was counted between two and nine times. V and J are TRBV10-3 and TRBJ2-3; 8 bases fit TRBD2. This CDR3 spans 15 amino acids. CDR1 and CDR2 (germline): ENHRY, SYGVKD. V lost 11 bases, J lost 5 bases, and 15 bases stayed unmatched. The CDR3 protein is CALSVAGPPEDTQYF. The DNA for the CDR3 is TGTGCCTTATCAGTAGCGGGGCCCCCTGAAGATACGCAGTATTTT.

This clonotype was observed at least ten times. The chain is built from TRBV18 and TRBJ2-7, with TRBD1 matching over 8 bases. The CDR3 contains 14 residues. Germline-derived CDR1 and CDR2 are KGHSH and LQKENI. Trimming took 3 bases from V and 3 from J; bases not matched to a gene: 4. The CDR3 here is CASSPGTGLYEQYF. CDR3 bases: TGTGCCAGCTCACCCGGGACAGGCCTCTACGAGCAGTACTTC.

The chain employs TRBV21-1 and TRBJ1-4; the table's D call of TRBD1 was not tested on the DNA. TRBV21-1 is a known pseudogene. CDR3 length: 17 amino acids. The CDR3 here is CASSPRGTGDCNEKLFF. The CDR3 DNA reads TGTGCCAGCAGCCCCAGGGGGACAGGGGATTGTAATGAAAAACTGTTTTTT.

This clonotype has only a few counts. The chain has TRBV19 and TRBJ2-5, with 8 bases matching TRBD2. V dropped 3 bases and J dropped 9; count of bases not matched to a gene: 6. The CDR3 has 13 residues. The germline CDR1 and CDR2 sequences are LNHDA and SQIVND (reference sequence). The CDR3 loop is CASSMGLGGPQYF. CDR3 coding DNA: TGTGCCAGTAGTATGGGACTAGGCGGACCCCAGTACTTC. The full variable domain, rest sourced from reference TRBV19 and TRBJ2-5, is DGGITQSPKYLFRKEGQNVTLSCEQNLNHDAMYWYRQDPGQGLRLIYYSQIVNDFQKGDIAEGYSVSREKKESFPLTVTSAQKNPTAFYLCASSMGLGGPQYFGPGTRLLVL.

This clonotype showed up many times. The gene calls are TRBV3-1 and TRBJ2-5; no definite D call. The CDR3 has 15 residues. The germline gives CDR1 LGHDT, CDR2 YNNKEL (reference sequence). Trimming removed 4 bases from V and 2 bases from J, with 14 bases in between. In nucleotides, the CDR3 is TGTGCCAGCAGCCCCGAAGGGATTATACAAGAGACCCAGTACTTC. It specifies CASSPEGIIQETQYF.

The chain joins TRBV7-6 to TRBJ1-1, with TRBD1 matching 8 bases. The CDR3 is made up of 14 amino acids. Per the germline V gene, CDR1 is SGHVS and CDR2 is FNYEAQ. V was clipped by 4 bases and J by 1 base; unmatched bases: 2. The DNA of the CDR3 is TGTGCCAGCAGCTATGACAGGGGGAACACTGAAGCTTTCTTT. Translation gives CASSYDRGNTEAFF. The whole variable domain, remainder taken from reference TRBV7-6 and TRBJ1-1, is GAGVSQSPRYKVTKRGQDVALRCDPISGHVSLYWYRQALGQGPEFLTYFNYEAQQDKSGLPNDRFSAERPEGSISTLTIQRTEQRDSAMYRCASSYDRGNTEAFFGQGTRLTVV.